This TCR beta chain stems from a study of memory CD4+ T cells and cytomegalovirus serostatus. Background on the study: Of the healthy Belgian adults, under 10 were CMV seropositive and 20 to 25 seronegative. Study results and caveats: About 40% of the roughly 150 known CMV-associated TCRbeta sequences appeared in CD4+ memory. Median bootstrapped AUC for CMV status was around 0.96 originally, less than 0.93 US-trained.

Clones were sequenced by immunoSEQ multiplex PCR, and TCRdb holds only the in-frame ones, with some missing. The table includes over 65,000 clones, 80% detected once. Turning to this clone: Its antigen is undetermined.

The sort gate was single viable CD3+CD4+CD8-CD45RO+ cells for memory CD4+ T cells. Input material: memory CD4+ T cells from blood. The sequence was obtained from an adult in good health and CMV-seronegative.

CDR3 amino acids: CASSLLHNTEAFF. In DNA, the CDR3 is TGTGCCAGCAGCTTGTTGCACAACACTGAAGCTTTCTTT. The chain links TRBV7-9 to TRBJ1-1; D uncertain. Trimming stripped 3 bases from V and 2 bases from J, with 7 bases between. Germline V gene sequence: CDR1 SEHNR, CDR2 FQNEAQ (reference sequence). This CDR3 spans 13 amino acids.